Given below is one TCR beta chain in context. The CDR3 consists of 14 residues. V lost 4 bases and J lost 7, with 14 bases in between. Germline-derived CDR1 and CDR2 are SGHAT and FQNNGV. In the original processing: Scientists estimated how many nucleated cells there were by amplifying reference gene primers. Sequencing was performed with immunoSEQ multiplex PCR; in TCRdb, only in-frame clones are kept and a portion is missing. That table gives V, J and clone size, and the DNA gave D and trimming. The table has about 260,000 clones, 70% to 85% seen once. This entry is derived from a study of blood T cell repertoires in COVID-19.

The material sequenced was peripheral blood. The receptor's source is a woman of 80 years or more with acute or convalescent COVID-19. The chain has TRBV11-2 and TRBJ1-5; the D is unclear. Here the CDR3 DNA reads TGTGCCAGCAGCTCCACACCCGCGGCGCAGCCCCAGCATTTT. This codes for CASSSTPAAQPQHF.